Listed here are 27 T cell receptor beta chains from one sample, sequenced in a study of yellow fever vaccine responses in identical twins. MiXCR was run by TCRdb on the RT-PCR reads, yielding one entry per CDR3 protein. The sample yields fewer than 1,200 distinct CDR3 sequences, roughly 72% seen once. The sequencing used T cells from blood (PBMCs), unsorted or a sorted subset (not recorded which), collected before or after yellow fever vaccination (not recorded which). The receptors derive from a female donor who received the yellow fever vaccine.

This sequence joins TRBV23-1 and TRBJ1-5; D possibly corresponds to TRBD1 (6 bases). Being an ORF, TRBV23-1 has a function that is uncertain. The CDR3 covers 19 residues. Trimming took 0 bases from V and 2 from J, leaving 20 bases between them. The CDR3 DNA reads TGCGCCAGCAGTCAATCGAAGGGACATCAAGGACGGGGCAATCAGCCCCAGCATTTT. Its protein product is CASSQSKGHQGRGNQPQHF.

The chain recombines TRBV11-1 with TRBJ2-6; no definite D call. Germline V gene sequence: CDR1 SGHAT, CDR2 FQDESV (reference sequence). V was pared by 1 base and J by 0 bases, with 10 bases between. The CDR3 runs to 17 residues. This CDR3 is CASSLVSASSGANVLTF. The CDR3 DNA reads TGTGCCAGCAGCTTAGTAAGTGCGAGCTCTGGGGCCAACGTCCTGACTTTC.

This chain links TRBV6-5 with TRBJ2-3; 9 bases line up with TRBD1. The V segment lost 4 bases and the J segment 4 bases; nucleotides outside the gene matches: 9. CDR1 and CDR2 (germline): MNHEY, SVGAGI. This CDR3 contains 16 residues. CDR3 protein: CASSSHRGLIADTQYF. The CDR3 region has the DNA TGTGCCAGCAGTTCTCACAGGGGGCTCATAGCAGATACGCAGTATTTT.

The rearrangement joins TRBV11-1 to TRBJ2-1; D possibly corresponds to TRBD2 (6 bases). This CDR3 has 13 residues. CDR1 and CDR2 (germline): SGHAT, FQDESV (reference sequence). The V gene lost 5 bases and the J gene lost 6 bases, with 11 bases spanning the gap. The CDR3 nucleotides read TGTGCCAGCAGCCAGGGACTCCTCAATGAGCAGTTCTTC. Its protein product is CASSQGLLNEQFF.

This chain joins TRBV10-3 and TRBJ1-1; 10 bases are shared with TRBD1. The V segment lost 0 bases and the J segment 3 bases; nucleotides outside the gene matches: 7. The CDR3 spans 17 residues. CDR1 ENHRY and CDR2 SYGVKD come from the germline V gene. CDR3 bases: TGTGCCATCAGTGAGTCTTGGGGGACAGGGGATGACACTGAAGCTTTCTTT. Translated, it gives CAISESWGTGDDTEAFF.

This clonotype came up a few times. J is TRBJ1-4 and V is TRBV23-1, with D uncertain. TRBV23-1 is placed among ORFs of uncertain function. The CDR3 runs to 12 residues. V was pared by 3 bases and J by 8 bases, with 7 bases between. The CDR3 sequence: CASSHGGEKLFF. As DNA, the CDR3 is TGCGCCAGCAGTCATGGCGGGGAAAAACTGTTTTTT.

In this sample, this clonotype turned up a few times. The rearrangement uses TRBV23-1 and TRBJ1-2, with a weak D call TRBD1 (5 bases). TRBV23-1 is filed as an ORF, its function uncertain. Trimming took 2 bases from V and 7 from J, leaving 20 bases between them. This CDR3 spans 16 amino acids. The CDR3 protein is CASSQVQGGDHPGYTF. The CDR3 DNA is TGCGCCAGCAGTCAAGTCCAAGGTGGGGACCACCCTGGCTACACCTTC.

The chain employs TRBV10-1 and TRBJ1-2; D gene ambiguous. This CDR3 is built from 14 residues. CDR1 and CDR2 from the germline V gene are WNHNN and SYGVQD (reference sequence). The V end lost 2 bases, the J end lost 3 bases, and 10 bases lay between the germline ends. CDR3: CASSERTGYYGYTF. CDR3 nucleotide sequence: TGCGCCAGCAGTGAGCGCACCGGGTACTATGGCTACACCTTC.

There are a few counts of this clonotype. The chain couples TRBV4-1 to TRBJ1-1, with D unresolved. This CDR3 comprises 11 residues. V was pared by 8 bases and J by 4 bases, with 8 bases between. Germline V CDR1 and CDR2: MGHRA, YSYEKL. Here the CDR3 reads CASAWGTEAFF. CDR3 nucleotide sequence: TGCGCCAGCGCTTGGGGCACTGAAGCTTTCTTT.

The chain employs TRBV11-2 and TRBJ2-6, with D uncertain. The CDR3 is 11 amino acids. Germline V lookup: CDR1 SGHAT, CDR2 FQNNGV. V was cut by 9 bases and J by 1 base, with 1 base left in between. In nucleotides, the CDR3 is TGTGCCAGTTCTGGGGCCAACGTCCTGACTTTC. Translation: CASSGANVLTF. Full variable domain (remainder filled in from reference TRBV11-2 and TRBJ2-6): EAGVAQSPRYKIIEKRQSVAFWCNPISGHATLYWYQQILGQGPKLLIQFQNNGVVDDSQLPKDRFSAERLKGVDSTLKIQPAKLEDSAVYLCASSGANVLTFGAGSRLTVL.

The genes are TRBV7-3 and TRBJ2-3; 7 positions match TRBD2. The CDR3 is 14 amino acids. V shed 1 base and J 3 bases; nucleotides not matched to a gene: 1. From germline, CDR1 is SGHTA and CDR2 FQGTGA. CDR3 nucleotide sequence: TGTGCCAGCAGCTTAATGCGGGAGACAGATACGCAGTATTTT. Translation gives CASSLMRETDTQYF.

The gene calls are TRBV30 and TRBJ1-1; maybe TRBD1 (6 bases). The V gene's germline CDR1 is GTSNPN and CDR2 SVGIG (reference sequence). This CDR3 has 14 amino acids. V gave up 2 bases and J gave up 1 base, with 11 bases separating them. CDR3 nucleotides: TGTGCCTGGAGTACCCCGACAGGGAACACTGAAGCTTTCTTT. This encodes CAWSTPTGNTEAFF.

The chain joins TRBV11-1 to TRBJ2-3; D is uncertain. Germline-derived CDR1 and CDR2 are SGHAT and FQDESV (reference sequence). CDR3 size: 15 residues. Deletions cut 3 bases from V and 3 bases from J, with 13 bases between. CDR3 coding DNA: TGTGCCAGCAGCTTCTCGGATCTAAAGACAGATACGCAGTATTTT. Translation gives CASSFSDLKTDTQYF.

CDR3 loop: CASSLAAGGYTF. DNA for the CDR3: TGTGCCAGCAGTTTGGCGGCGGGGGGCTACACCTTC. The chain couples TRBV28 to TRBJ1-2; D not resolved. Trimming took 3 bases from V and 8 from J, leaving 10 bases between them. The CDR3 loop spans 12 amino acids. Germline V gene lookup returns CDR1 MDHEN and CDR2 SYDVKM.

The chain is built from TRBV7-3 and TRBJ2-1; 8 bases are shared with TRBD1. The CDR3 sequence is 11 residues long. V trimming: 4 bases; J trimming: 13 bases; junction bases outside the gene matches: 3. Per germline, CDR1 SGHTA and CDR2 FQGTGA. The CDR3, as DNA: TGTGCCAGCAGCTCACAGGGGGAACAGTTCTTC. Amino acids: CASSSQGEQFF.

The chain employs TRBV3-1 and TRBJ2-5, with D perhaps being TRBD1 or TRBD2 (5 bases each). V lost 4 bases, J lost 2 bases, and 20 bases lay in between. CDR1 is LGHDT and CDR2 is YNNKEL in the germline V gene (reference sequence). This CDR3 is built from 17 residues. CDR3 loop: CASSPHQSIGAQETQYF. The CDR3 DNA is TGTGCCAGCAGCCCCCACCAGAGCATCGGGGCACAAGAGACCCAGTACTTC.

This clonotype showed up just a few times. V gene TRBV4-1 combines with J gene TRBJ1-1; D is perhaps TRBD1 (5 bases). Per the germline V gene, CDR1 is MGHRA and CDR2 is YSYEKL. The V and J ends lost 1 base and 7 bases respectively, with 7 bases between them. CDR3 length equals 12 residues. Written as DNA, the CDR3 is TGCGCCAGCAGCCAAGCAGGGTATGAAGCTTTCTTT. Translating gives CASSQAGYEAFF.

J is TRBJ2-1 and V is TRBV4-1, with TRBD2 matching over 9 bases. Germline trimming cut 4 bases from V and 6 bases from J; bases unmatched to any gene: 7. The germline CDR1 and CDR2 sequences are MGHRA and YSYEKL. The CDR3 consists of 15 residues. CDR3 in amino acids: CASSPLGGRGNEQFF. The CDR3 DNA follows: TGCGCCAGCAGCCCCTTGGGCGGGAGGGGCAATGAGCAGTTCTTC.

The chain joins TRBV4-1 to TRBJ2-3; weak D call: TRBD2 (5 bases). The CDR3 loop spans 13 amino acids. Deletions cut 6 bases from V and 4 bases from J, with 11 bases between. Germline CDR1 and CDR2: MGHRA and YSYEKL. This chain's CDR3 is CASRGRAADTQYF. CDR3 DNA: TGCGCCAGCAGAGGGAGAGCTGCAGATACGCAGTATTTT.

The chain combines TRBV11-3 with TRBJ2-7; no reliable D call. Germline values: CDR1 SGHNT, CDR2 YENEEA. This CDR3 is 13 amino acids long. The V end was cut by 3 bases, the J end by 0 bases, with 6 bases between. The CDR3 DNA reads TGTGCCAGCAGCTTGCGGCTCTCCTACGAGCAGTACTTC. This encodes CASSLRLSYEQYF.

This CDR3 is CASSPSFGREDTQYF. Here the CDR3 DNA reads TGTGCCAGCAGCCCGTCTTTTGGGCGGGAGGATACGCAGTATTTT. The chain joins TRBV5-4 to TRBJ2-3, with 7 bases lining up with TRBD2. The germline V gene has CDR1 SGHNT and CDR2 YYREEE (reference sequence). The CDR3 length is 15 residues. Losses at the gene ends were 4 bases for V and 6 bases for J; bases not matched to a gene: 11.

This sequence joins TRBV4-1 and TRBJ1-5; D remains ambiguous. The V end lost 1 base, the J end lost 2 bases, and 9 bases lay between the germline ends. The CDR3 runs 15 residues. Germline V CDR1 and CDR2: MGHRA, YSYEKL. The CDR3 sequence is CASSQVGGGNQPQHF. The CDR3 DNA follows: TGCGCCAGCAGCCAAGTGGGCGGGGGCAATCAGCCCCAGCATTTT.

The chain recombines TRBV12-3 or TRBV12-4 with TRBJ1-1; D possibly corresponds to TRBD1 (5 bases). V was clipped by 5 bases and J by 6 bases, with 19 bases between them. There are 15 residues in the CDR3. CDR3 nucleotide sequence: TGTGCCAGCAGTCCAAATCAACAGGCAGGCGCTGAAGCTTTCTTT. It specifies CASSPNQQAGAEAFF.

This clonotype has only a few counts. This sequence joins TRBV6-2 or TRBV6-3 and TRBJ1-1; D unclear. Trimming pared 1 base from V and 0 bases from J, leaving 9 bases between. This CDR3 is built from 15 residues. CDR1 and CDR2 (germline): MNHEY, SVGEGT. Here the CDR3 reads CASSYYGRMNTEAFF. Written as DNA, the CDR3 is TGTGCCAGCAGTTACTACGGACGGATGAACACTGAAGCTTTCTTT.

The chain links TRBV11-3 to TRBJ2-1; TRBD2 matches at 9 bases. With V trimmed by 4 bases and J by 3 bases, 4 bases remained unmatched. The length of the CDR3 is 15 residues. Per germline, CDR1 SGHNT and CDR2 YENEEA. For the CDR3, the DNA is TGTGCCAGCAGCTCGAGGACTAGCGTCTACAATGAGCAGTTCTTC. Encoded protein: CASSSRTSVYNEQFF.

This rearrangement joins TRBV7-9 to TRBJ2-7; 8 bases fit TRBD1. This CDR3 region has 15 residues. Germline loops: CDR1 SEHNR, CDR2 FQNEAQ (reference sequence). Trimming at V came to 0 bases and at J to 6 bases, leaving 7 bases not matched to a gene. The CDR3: CASSLAGRGLLEQYF. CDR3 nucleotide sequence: TGTGCCAGCAGCTTAGCGGGCAGGGGGCTGCTCGAGCAGTACTTC.

The CDR3 bases are TGTGCCATCAACAACCGGGACAGGGGTTCTGAAGCTTTCTTT. This sequence encodes CAINNRDRGSEAFF. The chain recombines TRBV10-3 with TRBJ1-1; 10 bases line up with TRBD1. The germline gives CDR1 ENHRY, CDR2 SYGVKD. V was clipped by 7 bases and J by 6 bases; unmatched bases: 8. This CDR3 comprises 14 residues.